This T cell receptor beta chain was documented in a study of blood T cell repertoires in COVID-19. The CDR3 is 13 amino acids. The trim removed 3 bases at V and 6 bases at J, leaving 3 bases unmatched. Germline lookup yields CDR1 SGHRS and CDR2 YFSETQ. As processed by the authors: Estimation of nucleated cell counts was performed using reference gene primer amplification. TCRdb keeps only in-frame clones here, not all; method: immunoSEQ multiplex PCR. V, J and clone size derive from that table, while D and trimming were established from the DNA sequence. The sample contains almost 300,000 clones, roughly 89% of which appear only once.

This clonotype originated in a woman in her 30s with COVID-19, enrolled during active disease. The sequenced sample was peripheral blood. The rearrangement joins TRBV5-1 to TRBJ2-3, with 8 positions matching TRBD1. CDR3 residues: CASSSYRGDTQYF. The CDR3 nucleotides read TGCGCCAGCAGCTCGTACAGGGGGGATACGCAGTATTTT.